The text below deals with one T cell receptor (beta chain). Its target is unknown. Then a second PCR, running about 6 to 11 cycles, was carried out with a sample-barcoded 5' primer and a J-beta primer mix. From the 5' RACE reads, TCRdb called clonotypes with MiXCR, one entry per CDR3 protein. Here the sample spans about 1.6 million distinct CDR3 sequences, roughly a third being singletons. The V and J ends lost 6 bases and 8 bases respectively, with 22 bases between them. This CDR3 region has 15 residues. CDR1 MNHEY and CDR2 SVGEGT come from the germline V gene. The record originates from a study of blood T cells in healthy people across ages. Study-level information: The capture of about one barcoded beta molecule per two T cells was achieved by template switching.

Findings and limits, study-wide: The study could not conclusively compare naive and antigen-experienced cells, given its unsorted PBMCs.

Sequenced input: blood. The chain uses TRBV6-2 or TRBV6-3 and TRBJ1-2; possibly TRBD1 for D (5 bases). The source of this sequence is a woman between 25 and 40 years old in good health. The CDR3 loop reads CASSSVRTFHRGYTF. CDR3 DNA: TGTGCCAGCAGCTCTGTCCGGACATTCCACAGGGGCTACACCTTC.